One and the same sample provided the 32 T cell receptor beta chains below, sequenced in a study of blood T cell repertoires in COVID-19 (dated by TCRdb to about 2020). Library method: the immunoSEQ multiplex PCR assay. TCRdb re-hosts the immuneACCESS table, in-frame sequences only. Its copies lack some clones; in the studies checked, an unresolved V gene accounts for under half of them, and the cause for the rest is not known. The sample yields fewer than 400,000 clones; 70% to 90% were counted once. The ten most abundant clones make up around 3% of the sample. Sequenced sample: peripheral blood. Source of these receptors: a human donor in a cohort sampled during active COVID-19.

The genes are TRBV9 and TRBJ1-4, with 7 bases identical to TRBD1. The CDR3 runs to 15 residues. Germline V gives CDR1 SGDLS, CDR2 YYNGEE. V trimming: 0 bases; J trimming: 6 bases; junction bases outside the gene matches: 5. The CDR3: CASSVGTGVDEKLFF. The DNA of the CDR3 is TGTGCCAGCAGCGTAGGAACAGGGGTCGATGAAAAACTGTTTTTT.

The chain couples TRBV5-1 to TRBJ2-7, with D uncertain. CDR1 and CDR2 from the germline V gene are SGHRS and YFSETQ. Trimming shortened V by 2 bases and J by 2 bases, and 11 bases separated the two germline ends. The CDR3 is 14 residues long. The CDR3 DNA follows: TGCGCCAGCAGCTTAGATGCTATCGCCTACGAGCAGTACTTC. Encoded protein: CASSLDAIAYEQYF.

This sequence joins TRBV30 and TRBJ2-2; 7 bases map to TRBD1. Germline-derived CDR1 and CDR2 are GTSNPN and SVGIG (reference sequence). CDR3 length equals 16 residues. After removal of 4 bases from V and 0 bases from J, the junction contained 8 bases not matched to a gene. In DNA, the CDR3 is TGTGCCTGGAAGCGGATAGGGACAGCGAACACCGGGGAGCTGTTTTTT. Translated: CAWKRIGTANTGELFF.

The V call is TRBV4-2, the J call TRBJ2-3, with a possible D match to TRBD2 (5 bases). CDR1 is LGHNA, CDR2 YNFKEQ, per germline. This CDR3 region has 16 residues. With 0 bases removed from V and 6 bases from J, the gap between germline ends came to 16 bases. CDR3 loop: CASSQDKESLADTQYF. CDR3 sequence (DNA): TGTGCCAGCAGCCAAGATAAGGAATCCTTAGCGGATACGCAGTATTTT.

The genes are TRBV2 and TRBJ2-7; unclear D gene. The CDR3 is 13 amino acids. Trimming took 7 bases from V and 3 from J, leaving 13 bases between them. The germline V gene encodes CDR1 SNHLY and CDR2 FYNNEI. The DNA of the CDR3 is TGTGCCAGCAAGAGGAGCCTGGACTACGAGCAGTACTTC. Its translation is CASKRSLDYEQYF.

The rearrangement joins TRBV6-1 to TRBJ1-2, with 8 bases fitting TRBD1. This CDR3 region has 16 residues. The germline V gene encodes CDR1 MNHNS and CDR2 SASEGT. Trimming cost V 0 bases and J 7 bases; bases outside gene matches: 10. The CDR3 DNA sequence: TGTGCCAGCAGTGAAGCGGCAGGGGGCCTCTCGAGTGGCTACACCTTC. The encoded protein is CASSEAAGGLSSGYTF.

The chain is built from TRBV19 and TRBJ2-1, with TRBD1 identical over 9 bases. Germline CDR1 and CDR2: LNHDA and SQIVND (reference sequence). The CDR3 is 16 amino acids. Unmatched junction bases numbered 15, after V lost 10 bases and J lost 5 bases. CDR3 nucleotides: TGTGCCACCTCGTTCACCGGGACAGGGTACCACAATGAGCAGTTCTTC. It codes for CATSFTGTGYHNEQFF. The full variable domain, rest sourced from reference TRBV19 and TRBJ2-1, is DGGITQSPKYLFRKEGQNVTLSCEQNLNHDAMYWYRQDPGQGLRLIYYSQIVNDFQKGDIAEGYSVSREKKESFPLTVTSAQKNPTAFYLCATSFTGTGYHNEQFFGPGTRLTVL.

This chain links TRBV7-9 with TRBJ1-2, with D perhaps TRBD1 (6 bases). The CDR3 covers 15 residues. Germline V gene sequence: CDR1 SEHNR, CDR2 FQNEAQ (reference sequence). Trimming removed 6 bases at V and 0 bases at J, with 14 bases between. The DNA of the CDR3 is TGTGCCAGCAGATCCTTGGGGGCGCCTAACTATGGCTACACCTTC. This translates into CASRSLGAPNYGYTF.

This clone appeared a few times. The rearrangement links TRBV7-9 to TRBJ1-4; 7 nucleotides match TRBD1. CDR1 is SEHNR and CDR2 is FQNEAQ in the germline V gene (reference sequence). Trimming removed 3 bases from V and 8 bases from J; junction bases left unmatched: 6. The CDR3 length is 14 residues. The chain's CDR3 is CASSFGQDNEKLFF. The DNA for the CDR3 is TGTGCCAGCAGCTTTGGACAGGATAACGAAAAACTGTTTTTT.

The genes are TRBV7-2 and TRBJ1-2, with D uncertain. The CDR3 runs 14 residues. Germline-derived CDR1 and CDR2 are SGHTA and FQGNSA. The germline V and J ends were trimmed by 0 bases and 8 bases, with 13 bases remaining between them. In DNA form, the CDR3 reads TGTGCCAGCAGCTTAGCCCCGGGTCCCGGAGGCTACACCTTC. Translated, it gives CASSLAPGPGGYTF.

The chain employs TRBV7-3 and TRBJ1-6; 8 nucleotides line up with TRBD1. Germline CDR1 SGHTA, CDR2 FQGTGA. The CDR3 is 14 residues long. J gave up 10 bases and V 5 bases, and 7 bases lay outside the gene matches. CDR3 sequence: CASSAGQGSSPLHF. The CDR3 DNA reads as TGTGCCAGCAGCGCCGGACAGGGTAGCTCACCCCTCCACTTT.

The chain has TRBV18 and TRBJ1-4; a possible D gene is TRBD1 (6 bases). CDR1 KGHSH and CDR2 LQKENI come from the germline V gene. The CDR3 covers 14 residues. The germline V and J ends were trimmed by 3 bases and 1 base, with 6 bases remaining between them. The CDR3 here is CASSPDRTNEKLFF. CDR3 DNA: TGTGCCAGCTCACCGGACAGAACTAATGAAAAACTGTTTTTT.

The V call is TRBV6-1, the J call TRBJ1-2, with D possibly TRBD1 on 6 matching bases. Trimming cost V 2 bases and J 7 bases, with 14 bases left between them. This CDR3 is built from 14 residues. The germline V gene encodes CDR1 MNHNS and CDR2 SASEGT. The CDR3 DNA reads TGTGCCAGCAGTGAAAAAGAGGGGGGGGCTGGCTACACCTTC. As protein: CASSEKEGGAGYTF.

CDR3 protein: CASSSQGPGSNQPQHF. The CDR3 DNA is TGTGCCAGCTCCTCACAGGGTCCGGGTAGCAATCAGCCCCAGCATTTT. The chain combines TRBV18 with TRBJ1-5, with D possibly matching TRBD1 (6 bases). CDR3 length equals 16 residues. Trimming took off 6 bases at V and 0 bases at J, with 15 bases between the two ends. CDR1 and CDR2 from the germline V gene are KGHSH and LQKENI.

The V gene is TRBV7-9, the J gene TRBJ1-6, with 9 positions matching TRBD1. With 7 bases clipped from V and 1 base from J, the junction kept 5 bases outside the gene matches. This CDR3 comprises 16 residues. Germline loops: CDR1 SEHNR, CDR2 FQNEAQ (reference sequence). The CDR3: CASNQQGASYNSPLHF. The CDR3 DNA reads as TGTGCCAGCAACCAACAGGGGGCATCCTATAATTCACCCCTCCACTTT. The whole variable domain, filled in from reference TRBV7-9 and TRBJ1-6, reads DTGVSQNPRHKITKRGQNVTFRCDPISEHNRLYWYRQTLGQGPEFLTYFQNEAQLEKSRLLSDRFSAERPKGSFSTLEIQRTEQGDSAMYLCASNQQGASYNSPLHFGNGTRLTVT.

The chain is built from TRBV12-2 and TRBJ2-7; the D call of TRBD2 is as the table states it, not checked on the DNA. TRBV12-2 is a documented pseudogene. The CDR3 consists of 17 residues. The CDR3 loop is CASREARGTHISYEQYF. The DNA for the CDR3 is TGTGCAAGTCGAGAGGCCCGTGGGACTCACATCTCCTACGAGCAGTACTTC.

V and J are TRBV10-3 and TRBJ1-2; TRBD1 is a possible D gene (5 bases). This CDR3 contains 18 residues. Between the trimmed V and J ends, which lost 8 bases and 2 bases, there was a span of 27 bases. Germline V gives CDR1 ENHRY, CDR2 SYGVKD. The CDR3 DNA is TGTGCCATCGGTGTATTACCGAACCAAGACAGATCCAACTATGGCTACACCTTC. This sequence encodes CAIGVLPNQDRSNYGYTF.

This clone showed up just once. The chain employs TRBV6-5 and TRBJ1-1, with no clear D. Germline CDR1 is MNHEY and CDR2 is SVGAGI. There are 13 residues in the CDR3. CDR3 nucleotide sequence: TGTGCGTGGGGAGAGGAGGTGCACACTGAAGCTTTCTTT. Its protein is CAWGEEVHTEAFF.

The chain recombines TRBV12-3 or TRBV12-4 with TRBJ1-6; weak D call: TRBD1 (6 bases). V was trimmed by 7 bases and J by 5 bases, leaving 9 bases between them. CDR3 length: 13 residues. DNA of the CDR3: TGTGCCAGCAAACAGGGTAATAATTCACCCCTCCACTTT. It codes for CASKQGNNSPLHF.

V and J are TRBV5-1 and TRBJ1-1; unclear D gene. The CDR3 extends over 14 amino acids. Germline CDR1 SGHRS, CDR2 YFSETQ. Trimming removed 2 bases from V and 1 base from J, with 9 bases in between. The CDR3 DNA sequence: TGCGCCAGCAGCTTATTTGGCCAGAACACTGAAGCTTTCTTT. This gives the protein CASSLFGQNTEAFF.

In its sample, this clone was seen a few times. This chain uses TRBV27 with TRBJ2-7; 8 positions agree with TRBD1. Germline values: CDR1 MNHEY, CDR2 SMNVEV (reference sequence). The CDR3 totals 14 residues. The trim removed 8 bases at V and 0 bases at J, leaving 6 bases unmatched. As DNA, the CDR3 is TGTGCCAGCCGGGACAGGACGAGCTCCTACGAGCAGTACTTC. Translating gives CASRDRTSSYEQYF.

This chain uses TRBV5-8 with TRBJ1-2; D perhaps matches TRBD1 (5 bases). This CDR3 is built from 14 residues. CDR1 and CDR2 (germline): SGHTS, YDEGEE. Between the trimmed V and J ends, which lost 4 bases and 0 bases, there was a span of 10 bases. DNA for the CDR3: TGTGCCAGCAGCCCGAAGACAGCTAACTATGGCTACACCTTC. It is translated as CASSPKTANYGYTF.

This sequence joins TRBV29-1 and TRBJ2-5; 10 nucleotides line up with TRBD1. V trimming: 6 bases; J trimming: 5 bases; junction bases outside the gene matches: 6. Per the germline V gene, CDR1 is SQVTM and CDR2 is ANQGSEA. CDR3 length equals 13 residues. The CDR3 bases are TGCAGCGTACCGGGACAGGGGATGGAGACCCAGTACTTC. This gives the protein CSVPGQGMETQYF.

This clone was seen once. Sequence at one end of the junction differs from germline and may be a read error. The chain recombines TRBV6-2 or TRBV6-3 with TRBJ2-1; 8 positions match TRBD2. This CDR3 is built from 15 residues. Germline V gives CDR1 MNHEY, CDR2 SVGEGT. CDR3 nucleotides: TGTGCCGGCAGCTCTACGGCGGGGGGATACAATGAGCAGTTCTTC. Translating gives CAGSSTAGGYNEQFF.

The genes are TRBV5-1 and TRBJ1-1; TRBD1 matches 7 bases. Germline CDR1 is SGHRS and CDR2 is YFSETQ. The CDR3 has 13 amino acids. V lost 3 bases to trimming and J lost 4 bases; unmatched junction nucleotides: 3. The CDR3 DNA sequence: TGCGCCAGCAGCTATACAGGGGCCACTGAAGCTTTCTTT. It translates to CASSYTGATEAFF.

V is TRBV3-1 (or the pseudogene TRBV3-2) and J is TRBJ2-3; D may be TRBD1 (6 bases). CDR1 LGHDT and CDR2 YNNKEL come from the germline V gene (reference sequence). V lost 3 bases and J 7 bases, leaving 11 bases between the germline ends. The CDR3 has 13 residues. This chain's CDR3 is CASSHHRVNTQYF. The CDR3 bases are TGTGCCAGCAGCCACCACAGGGTTAATACGCAGTATTTT.

This chain links TRBV2 with TRBJ2-1, with TRBD2 matching over 9 bases. The CDR3 has 14 residues. The germline V gene encodes CDR1 SNHLY and CDR2 FYNNEI. V lost 6 bases to trimming and J lost 4 bases; unmatched junction nucleotides: 4. Here the CDR3 reads CASRGGGEYNEQFF. CDR3 bases: TGTGCCAGCAGGGGCGGGGGGGAATACAATGAGCAGTTCTTC. Complete variable domain (other parts from reference TRBV2 and TRBJ2-1): EPEVTQTPSHQVTQMGQEVILRCVPISNHLYFYWYRQILGQKVEFLVSFYNNEISEKSEIFDDQFSVERPDGSNFTLKIRSTKLEDSAMYFCASRGGGEYNEQFFGPGTRLTVL.

V is TRBV9 and J is TRBJ2-7, with TRBD1 as a possible D gene (6 bases). Trimming pared 4 bases from V and 0 bases from J, leaving 11 bases between. Germline lookup yields CDR1 SGDLS and CDR2 YYNGEE. CDR3 length: 14 residues. CDR3 region: CASSIGQTSYEQYF. The DNA of the CDR3 is TGTGCCAGCAGCATTGGACAGACCTCCTACGAGCAGTACTTC.

This rearrangement joins TRBV27 to TRBJ2-2; weak D call: TRBD2 (6 bases). V was clipped by 5 bases and J by 6 bases, with 10 bases between them. This CDR3 has 13 amino acids. CDR1 is MNHEY, CDR2 SMNVEV, per germline (reference sequence). CDR3: CASSMTSPGELFF. The CDR3 DNA reads TGTGCCAGCAGTATGACTAGTCCCGGGGAGCTGTTTTTT.

The genes are TRBV29-1 and TRBJ2-1; D gene ambiguous. CDR3 length: 15 amino acids. Trimming took off 7 bases at V and 6 bases at J, with 22 bases between the two ends. Germline V gene lookup returns CDR1 SQVTM and CDR2 ANQGSEA. Written as DNA, the CDR3 is TGCAGCGCCGCATTTTCCGGGTCCCTAGGCAATGAGCAGTTCTTC. It specifies CSAAFSGSLGNEQFF.

The V call is TRBV28, the J call TRBJ2-4; D is uncertain. Germline CDR1 reads MDHEN; CDR2 reads SYDVKM. Trimming pared 1 base from V and 9 bases from J, leaving 10 bases between. The CDR3 sequence is 13 residues long. Here the CDR3 reads CASSLSVVGIQYF. CDR3 nucleotides: TGTGCCAGCAGTTTATCGGTCGTCGGCATTCAGTACTTC.

This chain uses TRBV30 with TRBJ1-6; tentatively, D is TRBD1 (6 bases). Germline CDR1 GTSNPN, CDR2 SVGIG (reference sequence). Trimming stripped 0 bases from V and 6 bases from J, with 9 bases between. The CDR3 covers 14 residues. The CDR3 loop is CAWSVLGGNSPLHF. In nucleotides, the CDR3 is TGTGCCTGGAGTGTACTAGGGGGTAATTCACCCCTCCACTTT.